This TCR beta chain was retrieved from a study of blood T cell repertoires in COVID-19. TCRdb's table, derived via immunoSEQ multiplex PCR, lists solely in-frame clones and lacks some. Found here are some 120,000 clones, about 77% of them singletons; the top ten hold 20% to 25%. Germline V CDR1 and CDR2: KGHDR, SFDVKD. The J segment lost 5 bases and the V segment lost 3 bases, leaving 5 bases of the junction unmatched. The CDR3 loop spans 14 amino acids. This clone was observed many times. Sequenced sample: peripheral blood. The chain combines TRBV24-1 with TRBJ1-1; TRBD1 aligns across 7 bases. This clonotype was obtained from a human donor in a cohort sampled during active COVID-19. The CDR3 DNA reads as TGTGCCACCAGTGATAACAGGGGCAAAACTGAAGCTTTCTTT. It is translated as CATSDNRGKTEAFF.